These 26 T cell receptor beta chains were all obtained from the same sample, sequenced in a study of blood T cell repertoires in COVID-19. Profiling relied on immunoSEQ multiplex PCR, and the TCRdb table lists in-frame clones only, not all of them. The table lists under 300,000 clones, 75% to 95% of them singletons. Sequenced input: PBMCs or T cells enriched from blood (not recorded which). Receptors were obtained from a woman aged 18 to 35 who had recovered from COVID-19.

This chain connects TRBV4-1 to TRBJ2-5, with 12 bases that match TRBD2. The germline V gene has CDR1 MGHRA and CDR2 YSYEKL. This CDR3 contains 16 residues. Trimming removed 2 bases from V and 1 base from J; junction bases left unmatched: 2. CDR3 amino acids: CASSQTGLAGQETQYF. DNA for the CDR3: TGCGCCAGCAGCCAAACGGGACTAGCGGGCCAAGAGACCCAGTACTTC.

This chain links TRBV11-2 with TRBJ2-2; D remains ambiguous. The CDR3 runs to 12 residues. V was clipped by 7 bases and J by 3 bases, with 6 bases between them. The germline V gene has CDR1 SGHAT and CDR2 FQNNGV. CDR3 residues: CASMSYTGELFF. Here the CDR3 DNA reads TGTGCCAGCATGAGTTACACCGGGGAGCTGTTTTTT.

The CDR3 is CASSTGQPGDYTF. DNA of the CDR3: TGCGCCAGCAGCACGGGACAGCCGGGGGACTACACCTTC. This chain connects TRBV5-1 to TRBJ1-2, with 7 bases fitting TRBD1. Germline V gene sequence: CDR1 SGHRS, CDR2 YFSETQ. The junction had 10 bases not matched to a gene; V was cut back by 4 bases and J by 10 bases. The CDR3 has 13 amino acids.

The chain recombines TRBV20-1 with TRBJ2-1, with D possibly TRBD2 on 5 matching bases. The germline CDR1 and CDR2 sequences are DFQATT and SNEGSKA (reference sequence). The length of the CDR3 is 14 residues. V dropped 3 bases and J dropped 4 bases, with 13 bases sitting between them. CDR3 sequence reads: CSASEGEGYNEQFF. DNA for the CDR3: TGCAGTGCTAGTGAAGGCGAGGGATACAATGAGCAGTTCTTC.

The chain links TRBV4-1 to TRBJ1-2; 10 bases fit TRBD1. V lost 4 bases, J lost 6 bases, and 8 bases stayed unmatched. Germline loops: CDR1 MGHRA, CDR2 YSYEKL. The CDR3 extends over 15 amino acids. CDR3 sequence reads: CASSRKGGQGHGYTF. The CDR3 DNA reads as TGCGCCAGCAGCCGAAAAGGGGGACAGGGGCATGGCTACACCTTC.

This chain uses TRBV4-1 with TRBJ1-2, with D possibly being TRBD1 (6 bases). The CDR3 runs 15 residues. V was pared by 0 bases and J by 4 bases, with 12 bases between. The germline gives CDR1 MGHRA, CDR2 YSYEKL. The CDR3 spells CASSQEETGSYGYTF. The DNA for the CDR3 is TGCGCCAGCAGCCAAGAGGAGACAGGCTCCTATGGCTACACCTTC.

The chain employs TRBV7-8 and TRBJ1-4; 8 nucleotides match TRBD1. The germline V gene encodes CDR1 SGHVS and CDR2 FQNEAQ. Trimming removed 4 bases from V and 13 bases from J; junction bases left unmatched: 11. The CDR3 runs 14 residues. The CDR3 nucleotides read TGTGCCAGCAGCTACCGGACAGGGAATAATAGACTGTTTTTT. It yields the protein CASSYRTGNNRLFF.

Here the CDR3 reads CAISPTQETQYF. The CDR3 bases are TGTGCCATCAGTCCTACGCAAGAGACCCAGTACTTC. The chain recombines TRBV10-3 with TRBJ2-5; D is uncertain. Germline V gives CDR1 ENHRY, CDR2 SYGVKD. CDR3 size: 12 residues. V dropped 5 bases and J dropped 2 bases, with 6 bases sitting between them.

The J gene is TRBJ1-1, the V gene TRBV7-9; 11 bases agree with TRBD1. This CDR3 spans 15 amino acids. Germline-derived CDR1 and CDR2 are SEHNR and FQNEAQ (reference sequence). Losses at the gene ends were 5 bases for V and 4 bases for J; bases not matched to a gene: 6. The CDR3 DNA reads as TGTGCCAGCAGCCTCCGGGACAGGGGGGGCACTGAAGCTTTCTTT. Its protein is CASSLRDRGGTEAFF.

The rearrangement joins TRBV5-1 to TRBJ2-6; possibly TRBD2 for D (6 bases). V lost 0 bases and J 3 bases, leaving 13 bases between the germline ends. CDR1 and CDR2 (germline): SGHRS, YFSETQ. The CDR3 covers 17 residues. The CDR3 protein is CASSLAGGIGGANVLTF. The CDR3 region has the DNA TGCGCCAGCAGCTTGGCTGGGGGGATAGGTGGGGCCAACGTCCTGACTTTC.

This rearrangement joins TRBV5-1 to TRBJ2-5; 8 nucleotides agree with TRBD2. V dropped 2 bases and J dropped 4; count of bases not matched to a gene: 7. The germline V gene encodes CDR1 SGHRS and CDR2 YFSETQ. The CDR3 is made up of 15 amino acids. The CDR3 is CASSLFRSGAETQYF. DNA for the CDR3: TGCGCCAGCAGCTTATTCCGTAGCGGGGCAGAGACCCAGTACTTC.

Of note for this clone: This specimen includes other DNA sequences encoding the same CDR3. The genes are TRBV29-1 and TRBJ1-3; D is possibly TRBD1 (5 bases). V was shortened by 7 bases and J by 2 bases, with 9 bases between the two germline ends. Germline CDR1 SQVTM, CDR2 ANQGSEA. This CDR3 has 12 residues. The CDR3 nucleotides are TGCAGCGGCCGGGGGGCTGGAAACACCATATATTTT. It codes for CSGRGAGNTIYF. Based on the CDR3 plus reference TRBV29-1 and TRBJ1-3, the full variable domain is SAVISQKPSRDICQRGTSLTIQCQVDSQVTMMFWYRQQPGQSLTLIATANQGSEATYESGFVIDKFPISRPNLTFSTLTVSNMSPEDSSIYLCSGRGAGNTIYFGEGSWLTVV.

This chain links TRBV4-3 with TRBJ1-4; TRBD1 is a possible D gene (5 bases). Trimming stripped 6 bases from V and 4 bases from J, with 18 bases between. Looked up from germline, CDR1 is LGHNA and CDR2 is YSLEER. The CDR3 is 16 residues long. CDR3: CASSITWGGINEKLFF. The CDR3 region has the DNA TGCGCCAGCAGTATAACCTGGGGGGGGATTAATGAAAAACTGTTTTTT.

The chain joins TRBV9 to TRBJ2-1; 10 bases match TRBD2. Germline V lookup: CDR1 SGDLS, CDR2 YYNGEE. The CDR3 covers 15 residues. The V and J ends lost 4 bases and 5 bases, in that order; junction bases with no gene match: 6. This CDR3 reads CASSRGLAANNEQFF. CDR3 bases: TGTGCCAGCAGCCGTGGACTAGCGGCCAACAATGAGCAGTTCTTC.

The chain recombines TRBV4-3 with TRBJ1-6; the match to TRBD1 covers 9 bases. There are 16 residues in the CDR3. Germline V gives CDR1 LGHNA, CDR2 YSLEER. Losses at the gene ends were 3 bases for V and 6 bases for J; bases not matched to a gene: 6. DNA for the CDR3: TGCGCCAGCAGCCAGGCACAGGGGGCTCTTAATTCACCCCTCCACTTT. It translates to CASSQAQGALNSPLHF.

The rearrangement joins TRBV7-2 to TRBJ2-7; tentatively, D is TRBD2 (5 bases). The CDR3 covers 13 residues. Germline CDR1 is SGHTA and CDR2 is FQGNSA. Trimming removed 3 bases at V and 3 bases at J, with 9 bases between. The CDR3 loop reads CASSFASNYEQYF. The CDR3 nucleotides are TGTGCCAGCAGCTTCGCTAGCAACTACGAGCAGTACTTC.

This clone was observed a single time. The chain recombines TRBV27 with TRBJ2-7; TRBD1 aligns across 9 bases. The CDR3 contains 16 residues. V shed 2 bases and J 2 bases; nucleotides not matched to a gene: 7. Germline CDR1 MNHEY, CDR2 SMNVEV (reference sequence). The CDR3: CASSLSFGDRAYEQYF. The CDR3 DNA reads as TGTGCCAGCAGTTTAAGTTTCGGGGACAGGGCCTACGAGCAGTACTTC.

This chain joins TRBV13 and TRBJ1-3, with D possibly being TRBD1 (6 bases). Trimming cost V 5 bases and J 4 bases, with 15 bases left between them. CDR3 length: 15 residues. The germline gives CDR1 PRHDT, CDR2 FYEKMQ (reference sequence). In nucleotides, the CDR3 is TGTGCCAGCAGCGCGACGCAGGGGCTAGGAAACACCATATATTTT. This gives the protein CASSATQGLGNTIYF.

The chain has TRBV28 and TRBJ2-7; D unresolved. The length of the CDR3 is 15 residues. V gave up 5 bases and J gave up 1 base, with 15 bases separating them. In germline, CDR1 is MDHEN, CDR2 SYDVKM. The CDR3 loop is CASSATPAESYEQYF. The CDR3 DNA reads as TGTGCCAGCAGTGCGACCCCTGCGGAATCCTACGAGCAGTACTTC.

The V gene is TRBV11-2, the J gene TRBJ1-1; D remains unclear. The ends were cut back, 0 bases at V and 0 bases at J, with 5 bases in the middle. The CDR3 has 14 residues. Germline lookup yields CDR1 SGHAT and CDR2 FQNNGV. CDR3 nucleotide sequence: TGTGCCAGCAGCTTAGAAGCGGTGAACACTGAAGCTTTCTTT. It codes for CASSLEAVNTEAFF.

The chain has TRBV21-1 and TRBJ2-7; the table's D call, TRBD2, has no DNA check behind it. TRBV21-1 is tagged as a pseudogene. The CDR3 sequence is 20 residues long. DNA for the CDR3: TGTGCCAGCAGCAACATGCCGACTAGCGGGCGAGCGCAATCCGCCTACGAGCAGTACTTC. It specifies CASSNMPTSGRAQSAYEQYF.

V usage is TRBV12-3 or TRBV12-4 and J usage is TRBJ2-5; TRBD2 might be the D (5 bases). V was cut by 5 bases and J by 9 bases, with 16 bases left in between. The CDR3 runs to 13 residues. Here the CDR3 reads CASSPAEQAAQYF. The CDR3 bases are TGTGCCAGCAGTCCGGCGGAGCAAGCGGCCCAGTACTTC.

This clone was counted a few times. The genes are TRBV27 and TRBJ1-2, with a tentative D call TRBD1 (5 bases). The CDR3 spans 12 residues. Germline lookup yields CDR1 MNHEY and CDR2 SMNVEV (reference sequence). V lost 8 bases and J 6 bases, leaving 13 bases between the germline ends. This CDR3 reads CASPVGGDGYTF. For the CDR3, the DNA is TGTGCCAGCCCCGTTGGGGGGGATGGCTACACCTTC.

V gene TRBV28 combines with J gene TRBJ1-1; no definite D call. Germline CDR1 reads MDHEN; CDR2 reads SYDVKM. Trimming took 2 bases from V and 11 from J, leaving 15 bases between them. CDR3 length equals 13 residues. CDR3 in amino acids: CASSLSRARGAFF. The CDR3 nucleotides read TGTGCCAGCAGTTTAAGTAGGGCCCGAGGGGCTTTCTTT.

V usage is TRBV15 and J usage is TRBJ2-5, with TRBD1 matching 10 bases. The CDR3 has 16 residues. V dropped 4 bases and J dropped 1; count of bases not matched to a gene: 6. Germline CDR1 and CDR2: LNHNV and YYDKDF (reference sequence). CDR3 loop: CATSTPGQGIQETQYF. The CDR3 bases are TGTGCCACCAGCACCCCGGGACAGGGGATCCAAGAGACCCAGTACTTC.

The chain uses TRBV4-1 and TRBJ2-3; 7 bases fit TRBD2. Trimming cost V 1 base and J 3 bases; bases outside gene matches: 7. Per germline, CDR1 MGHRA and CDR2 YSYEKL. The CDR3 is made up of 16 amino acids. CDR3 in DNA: TGCGCCAGCAGCCAAGTGTTTAGCGGGTATACAGATACGCAGTATTTT. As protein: CASSQVFSGYTDTQYF.